This paragraph covers one TCR beta chain sequence. This clone's antigen is unknown. This entry belongs to a study of T cells expressing NK-cell markers (dated by TCRdb to between 2020 and 2021). In terms of the full investigation: TCR beta-chain repertoires were profiled in sorted CD3+CD56+NKG2C+, CD3+CD56+NKG2C- and CD3+CD56-NKG2C+ T-cell subsets from roughly eight donors. Of the eight sequenced donors, seven were found to be HCMV-seropositive and one was found to be HCMV-seronegative. Randomly selected healthy volunteers, three men and five women, were used as the eight sequenced donors. Illumina HiSeq 2000/2500, MiSeq or NextSeq was used to sequence libraries as 2 x 150 bp reads. Beyond this particular receptor, the publication reports: Whether the expanded NKG2C-expressing T cell clones were specific for HCMV antigens was left unclear. Those dominant clonotypes were again the most abundant among CD3+CD56-NKG2C+ cells in several donors, at about 25-65%. For six donors, the dominant CD3+CD56+NKG2C+ clonotypes were among the top 10 CD8+ clonotypes and accounted for about 1.0-7.0% of CD8+ T cells.

From the cysteine through the phenylalanine, the CDR3 covers 18 amino acids. DNA was not recorded. Reads for this sample came from an Illumina HiSeq 2000. TCR beta cDNA libraries were prepared using 5'RACE template switching, which introduced a universal primer site and unique molecular identifiers. Synthesis of cDNA was primed from the TCR beta constant segment and was followed by two consecutive PCR amplification steps. Turning to the authors' computational methods: MIGEC was used to demultiplex reads and group the reads by UMI, and MiTCR was used to assemble and quantify clonotypes. To exclude erroneous sequences, only TCR cDNA sequences supported by at least two reads were retained. Downstream repertoire analysis used the tcR package, and clonotypes were matched across fractions by CDR3 nucleotide sequence plus V segment. VDJmatch was used to annotate antigen specificity against VDJdb, with one amino acid substitution allowed in CDR3. The reads underwent TCRdb reprocessing, giving one record for each CDR3 protein sequence and no DNA. The V and J calls come from TCRdb's annotation, not from the publication. The table for this sample shows about 460,000 distinct CDR3 sequences. The top ten constitute over 1.3% of the sample.

HCMV-specific IgG was detected in serum with a commercial ELISA kit to determine HCMV serostatus. Peripheral blood mononuclear cells were isolated from blood by Ficoll density gradient centrifugation. The TCR sequence derives from a woman aged 50 to 60 in good health. Donor details come from another sample of the same person, matched by shared clones. The chain links TRBV21-1 with TRBJ1-5; TCRdb selects TRBD1, and the lack of DNA leaves this call unchecked. TRBV21-1 is shown as a pseudogene. Sample: blood T cells: a sorted CD56 or NKG2C T cell subset, CD4+ or CD8+ T cells, or bulk PBMC T cells (not recorded which). The CDR3 protein: CASSTLGTPNRDNQPQHF.